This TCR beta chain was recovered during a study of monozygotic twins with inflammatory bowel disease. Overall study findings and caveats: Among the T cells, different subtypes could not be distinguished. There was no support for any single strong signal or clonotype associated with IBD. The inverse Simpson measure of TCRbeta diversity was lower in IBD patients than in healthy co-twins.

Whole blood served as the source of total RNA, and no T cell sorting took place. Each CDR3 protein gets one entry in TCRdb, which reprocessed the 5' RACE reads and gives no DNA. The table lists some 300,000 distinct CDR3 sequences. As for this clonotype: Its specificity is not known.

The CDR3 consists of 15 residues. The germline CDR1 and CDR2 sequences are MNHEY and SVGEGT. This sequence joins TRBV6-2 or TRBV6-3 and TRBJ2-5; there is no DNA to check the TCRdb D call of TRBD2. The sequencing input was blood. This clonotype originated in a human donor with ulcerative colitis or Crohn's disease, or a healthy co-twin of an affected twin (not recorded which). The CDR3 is CASSYEGLEVETQYF.